This passage covers 28 T cell receptor beta chains from one sample sequenced in a study of shared clonotypes between healthy human individuals. Generated by immunoSEQ multiplex PCR, the TCRdb table keeps only in-frame clones and is missing some. Of over a million clones in the sample, roughly 74% were seen once. Material: memory CD4+ T cells from PBMCs. Subset defined: CD45RA-negative fraction. All receptors derive from a man aged 18 to 30 in good health. Some clones in this sample may be carry-over from other donors' samples.

Worth noting for this clone: Since a much larger clone is just one base distant, this may be a read error. The chain links TRBV30 to TRBJ2-2, with 11 bases aligning to TRBD2. CDR3 length equals 18 residues. CDR1 and CDR2 from the germline V gene are GTSNPN and SVGIG (reference sequence). The CDR3 region has the DNA TGTGCCTGGACCCCCCGGTGGCTAGCGGGAGGAAGTCACGGGGAGCCGTTTTTT. Translating it yields CAWTPRWLAGGSHGEPFF.

This clone showed up just once. The chain has TRBV5-1 and TRBJ2-1; 13 nucleotides agree with TRBD2. The V gene's germline CDR1 is SGHRS and CDR2 YFSETQ. The CDR3 totals 18 residues. V lost 2 bases, J lost 9 bases, and 14 bases stayed unmatched. CDR3 sequence (DNA): TGCGCCAGCAGCTTCTCAGGCCCCGGGACTAGCGGGAAGAGTGAGCAGTTCTTC. This gives the protein CASSFSGPGTSGKSEQFF. The variable domain in full, with the rest retrieved from reference TRBV5-1 and TRBJ2-1, is KAGVTQTPRYLIKTRGQQVTLSCSPISGHRSVSWYQQTPGQGLQFLFEYFSETQRNKGNFPGRFSGRQFSNSRSEMNVSTLELGDSALYLCASSFSGPGTSGKSEQFFGPGTRLTVL.

V usage is TRBV6-5 and J usage is TRBJ1-6, with D tentatively TRBD1 (6 bases). CDR3 length: 14 amino acids. Germline values: CDR1 MNHEY, CDR2 SVGAGI. V lost 6 bases, J lost 9 bases, and 15 bases lay in between. The CDR3 coding sequence is TGTGCCAGCAGGACATCGGACAGTTCTTCACCCCTCCACTTT. Encoded protein: CASRTSDSSSPLHF.

The J gene is TRBJ2-2, the V gene TRBV9, with 7 bases that match TRBD2. The CDR3 covers 16 residues. The germline CDR1 and CDR2 sequences are SGDLS and YYNGEE. Unmatched junction bases numbered 5, after V lost 1 base and J lost 2 bases. CDR3: CASSVSASGNTGELFF. The CDR3 region has the DNA TGTGCCAGCAGCGTATCGGCTAGCGGAAACACCGGGGAGCTGTTTTTT. Drawing the rest from reference TRBV9 and TRBJ2-2, the complete variable domain is DSGVTQTPKHLITATGQRVTLRCSPRSGDLSVYWYQQSLDQGLQFLIQYYNGEERAKGNILERFSAQQFPDLHSELNLSSLELGDSALYFCASSVSASGNTGELFFGEGSRLTVL.

In nucleotides, the CDR3 is TGTGCCAGTAGTCCCCGGGGGACAACGAACACCGGGGAGCTGTTTTTT. It encodes CASSPRGTTNTGELFF. The rearrangement joins TRBV19 to TRBJ2-2; tentatively, D is TRBD1 or TRBD2 (6 bases each). Trimming left V 5 bases short and J 0 bases short, with 13 bases between. The germline V gene has CDR1 LNHDA and CDR2 SQIVND (reference sequence). This CDR3 has 16 residues.

The CDR3 here is CASSSSASSYQETQYF. CDR3 DNA sequence: TGCGCCAGCAGCTCCTCGGCTAGCTCGTACCAAGAGACCCAGTACTTC. V and J are TRBV5-1 and TRBJ2-5, with D perhaps TRBD2 (5 bases). Trimming left V 3 bases short and J 0 bases short, with 15 bases between. The CDR3 is 16 amino acids. Germline V gene data show CDR1 as SGHRS and CDR2 as YFSETQ.

A single count supports this clone. The gene calls are TRBV5-1 and TRBJ1-1; the D gene is possibly TRBD1 (5 bases). This CDR3 has 14 residues. Germline loops: CDR1 SGHRS, CDR2 YFSETQ. The V and J ends lost 4 bases and 1 base respectively, with 11 bases between them. CDR3 in DNA: TGCGCCAGCAGCACAGGACCCCAGAACACTGAAGCTTTCTTT. It codes for CASSTGPQNTEAFF.

The rearrangement uses TRBV5-1 and TRBJ2-7; 12 bases match TRBD2. Trimming took 4 bases from V and 7 from J; bases not matched to a gene: 12. The CDR3 extends over 16 amino acids. Germline CDR1 reads SGHRS; CDR2 reads YFSETQ. CDR3 in amino acids: CASSPLTSGSVWEQYF. CDR3 bases: TGCGCCAGCAGCCCGTTGACTAGCGGGAGTGTTTGGGAGCAGTACTTC.

V is TRBV7-9 and J is TRBJ2-7; possible D gene TRBD2, 5 bases. Between the trimmed V and J ends, which lost 3 bases and 2 bases, there was a span of 23 bases. Per germline, CDR1 SEHNR and CDR2 FQNEAQ (reference sequence). The CDR3 is 18 residues long. CDR3 coding DNA: TGTGCCAGCAGCTTTGGTGGGCTAGCCAATCCTCTGGCCTACGAGCAGTACTTC. Amino acid sequence: CASSFGGLANPLAYEQYF.

The rearrangement joins TRBV11-3 to TRBJ1-1; D unresolved. Trimming took off 5 bases at V and 5 bases at J, with 12 bases between the two ends. Germline loops: CDR1 SGHNT, CDR2 YENEEA. The CDR3 sequence is 13 residues long. The CDR3 sequence is CASSIEGGTEAFF. The CDR3 DNA reads TGTGCCAGCAGCATCGAAGGAGGTACTGAAGCTTTCTTT. The full variable domain, in which reference TRBV11-3 and TRBJ1-1 provide the parts outside the CDR3, is EAGVVQSPRYKIIEKKQPVAFWCNPISGHNTLYWYLQNLGQGPELLIRYENEEAVDDSQLPKDRFSAERLKGVDSTLKIQPAELGDSAVYLCASSIEGGTEAFFGQGTRLTVV.

The rearrangement links TRBV9 to TRBJ2-7, with no clear D. The CDR3 covers 14 residues. V lost 4 bases, J lost 2 bases, and 13 bases lay in between. Germline CDR1 reads SGDLS; CDR2 reads YYNGEE. The CDR3 bases are TGTGCCAGCAGCCTCCGAAGCATTCCCTACGAGCAGTACTTC. Amino acid sequence: CASSLRSIPYEQYF.

The V call is TRBV7-3, the J call TRBJ1-1; 7 bases are shared with TRBD1. Germline V gene sequence: CDR1 SGHTA, CDR2 FQGTGA. V gave up 5 bases and J gave up 0 bases; unmatched junction bases: 0. The CDR3 contains 13 residues. The CDR3 DNA reads as TGTGCCAGCAGCCAGGGGGTGAACACTGAAGCTTTCTTT. This sequence encodes CASSQGVNTEAFF.

This clone came up once. This chain connects TRBV28 to TRBJ2-3; 10 bases are a match to TRBD1. The CDR3 length is 16 residues. Trimming cost V 5 bases and J 1 base; bases outside gene matches: 6. Germline loops: CDR1 MDHEN, CDR2 SYDVKM. The CDR3 sequence: CASSGLGQGRTDTQYF. The CDR3, as DNA: TGTGCCAGCAGTGGGCTGGGACAGGGGCGCACAGATACGCAGTATTTT.

V and J are TRBV6-5 and TRBJ2-7; perhaps TRBD1 as D (6 bases). CDR1 and CDR2 from the germline V gene are MNHEY and SVGAGI. CDR3 size: 14 residues. The ends were cut back, 4 bases at V and 2 bases at J, with 12 bases in the middle. The CDR3 here is CASSFLQGAYEQYF. In DNA form, the CDR3 reads TGTGCCAGCAGTTTCCTACAGGGAGCCTACGAGCAGTACTTC.

The chain combines TRBV14 with TRBJ2-2; D ambiguous. Trimming shortened V by 0 bases and J by 4 bases, and 12 bases separated the two germline ends. The CDR3 spans 16 residues. The germline V gene has CDR1 SGHDN and CDR2 FVKESK. Written as DNA, the CDR3 is TGTGCCAGCAGCCAAGATAAAATGCAGCGCACCGGGGAGCTGTTTTTT. Protein sequence: CASSQDKMQRTGELFF.

The chain uses TRBV28 and TRBJ1-1; no clear D gene. The CDR3 covers 14 residues. Germline CDR1 reads MDHEN; CDR2 reads SYDVKM. V lost 5 bases, J lost 1 base, and 11 bases lay in between. CDR3 coding DNA: TGTGCCAGCAGTCCCGTTAATCGGAACACTGAAGCTTTCTTT. It encodes CASSPVNRNTEAFF.

The chain carries TRBV7-2 and TRBJ1-5, with D tentatively TRBD1 (5 bases). Germline V gene data show CDR1 as SGHTA and CDR2 as FQGNSA. This CDR3 comprises 17 residues. V was trimmed by 3 bases and J by 1 base, leaving 16 bases between them. The CDR3 is CASSLKGRRSSNQPQHF. DNA for the CDR3: TGTGCCAGCAGCTTGAAGGGGAGGAGGTCGAGCAATCAGCCCCAGCATTTT. Combining the CDR3 with reference TRBV7-2 and TRBJ1-5 gives the whole variable domain GAGVSQSPSNKVTEKGKDVELRCDPISGHTALYWYRQSLGQGLEFLIYFQGNSAPDKSGLPSDRFSAERTGGSVSTLTIQRTQQEDSAVYLCASSLKGRRSSNQPQHFGDGTRLSIL.

This chain uses TRBV19 with TRBJ2-7; 10 bases are shared with TRBD1. V dropped 2 bases and J dropped 3; count of bases not matched to a gene: 4. This CDR3 region has 15 residues. Germline CDR1 and CDR2: LNHDA and SQIVND (reference sequence). The CDR3, as DNA: TGTGCCAGTAGTATATCCAGGACAGGGGGCTACGAGCAGTACTTC. Protein: CASSISRTGGYEQYF.

CDR3 loop: CASSLEVVGGEQYF. The CDR3 DNA reads TGTGCCAGCAGCTTGGAGGTGGTTGGGGGCGAGCAGTACTTC. The chain employs TRBV5-4 and TRBJ2-7, with D possibly called TRBD1 or TRBD2 (5 bases each). Germline assignment: CDR1 SGHNT and CDR2 YYREEE (reference sequence). The CDR3 spans 14 residues. Trimming took 0 bases from V and 6 from J, leaving 13 bases between them.

The sample holds a few counts of this clone. V usage is TRBV2 and J usage is TRBJ1-2; TRBD1 might be the D (5 bases). Germline values: CDR1 SNHLY, CDR2 FYNNEI. This CDR3 is built from 15 residues. Trimming took off 5 bases at V and 3 bases at J, with 16 bases between the two ends. This CDR3 reads CASSPLGGRDYGYTF. CDR3 nucleotide sequence: TGTGCCAGCAGTCCGTTGGGGGGAAGGGACTATGGCTACACCTTC.

The rearrangement joins TRBV4-2 to TRBJ2-6; D tentatively reads TRBD1 or TRBD2 (5 bases each). The CDR3 spans 18 residues. V was trimmed by 4 bases and J by 0 bases, leaving 16 bases between them. The germline CDR1 and CDR2 sequences are LGHNA and YNFKEQ. CDR3 DNA: TGTGCCAGCAGCCTCTATGGGGGTAAAAGCTCTGGGGCCAACGTCCTGACTTTC. Its translation: CASSLYGGKSSGANVLTF.

The rearrangement links TRBV6-6 to TRBJ2-7; tentative D call: TRBD1 (6 bases). Per the germline V gene, CDR1 is MNHNY and CDR2 is SVGAGI (reference sequence). V dropped 0 bases and J dropped 2 bases, with 11 bases sitting between them. The CDR3 length is 15 residues. Here the CDR3 reads CASSYSATGAYEQYF. CDR3 in DNA: TGTGCCAGCAGTTACTCAGCGACAGGCGCCTACGAGCAGTACTTC.

The chain has TRBV6-1 and TRBJ2-7; a weak D match, TRBD1 (5 bases). The length of the CDR3 is 12 residues. The V gene's germline CDR1 is MNHNS and CDR2 SASEGT. V gave up 6 bases and J gave up 5 bases, with 11 bases separating them. The CDR3 coding sequence is TGTGCCAGCAGCGCCGACAGCCACGAGCAGTACTTC. Encoded protein: CASSADSHEQYF.

This chain uses TRBV9 with TRBJ2-1; 8 bases fit TRBD2. J was trimmed by 4 bases and V by 3 bases; bases with no gene match: 12. This CDR3 contains 17 residues. Germline V lookup: CDR1 SGDLS, CDR2 YYNGEE. The CDR3 region has the DNA TGTGCCAGCAGCGCAGAGCTGGGGAGCGGGGGTTACAATGAGCAGTTCTTC. This codes for CASSAELGSGGYNEQFF. Full variable domain (remainder filled in from reference TRBV9 and TRBJ2-1): DSGVTQTPKHLITATGQRVTLRCSPRSGDLSVYWYQQSLDQGLQFLIQYYNGEERAKGNILERFSAQQFPDLHSELNLSSLELGDSALYFCASSAELGSGGYNEQFFGPGTRLTVL.

The chain employs TRBV4-1 and TRBJ1-2, with unresolved D. The germline V gene encodes CDR1 MGHRA and CDR2 YSYEKL. The CDR3 runs to 14 residues. V lost 1 base and J lost 6, with 12 bases in between. CDR3 residues: CASSQAPSLDGYTF. As DNA, the CDR3 is TGCGCCAGCAGCCAAGCCCCGTCTCTGGATGGCTACACCTTC.

V gene TRBV9 combines with J gene TRBJ2-1; TRBD2 agrees at 9 bases. V was clipped by 0 bases and J by 5 bases; unmatched bases: 3. Per the germline V gene, CDR1 is SGDLS and CDR2 is YYNGEE. CDR3 length: 15 residues. CDR3 amino acids: CASSVVASGNNEQFF. The DNA of the CDR3 is TGTGCCAGCAGCGTAGTGGCTAGCGGGAACAATGAGCAGTTCTTC.

The chain uses TRBV5-4 and TRBJ1-1; 9 bases are shared with TRBD1. The CDR3 loop spans 14 amino acids. Germline V gene sequence: CDR1 SGHNT, CDR2 YYREEE (reference sequence). J gave up 5 bases and V 6 bases, and 8 bases lay outside the gene matches. The CDR3 sequence: CASTRDRGGTEAFF. The CDR3 nucleotides read TGTGCCAGCACCCGCGACAGGGGGGGGACTGAAGCTTTCTTT.

The V and J genes are TRBV7-8 and TRBJ1-3; D not resolved. The ends were cut back, 3 bases at V and 0 bases at J, with 9 bases in the middle. Germline V CDR1 and CDR2: SGHVS, FQNEAQ. CDR3 length: 15 residues. CDR3 bases: TGTGCCAGCAGCTTTTCATGGGACTCTGGAAACACCATATATTTT. Its translation: CASSFSWDSGNTIYF. Full variable domain (remainder filled in from reference TRBV7-8 and TRBJ1-3): GAGVSQSPRYKVAKRGQDVALRCDPISGHVSLFWYQQALGQGPEFLTYFQNEAQLDKSGLPSDRFFAERPEGSVSTLKIQRTQQEDSAVYLCASSFSWDSGNTIYFGEGSWLTVV.